Listed here are 19 T cell receptor beta chains from one sample, sequenced in a study of blood T cell repertoires in COVID-19. Sequencing used immunoSEQ multiplex PCR; TCRdb keeps in-frame clones, though not all of them. The profile shows 150,000 to 200,000 clones, 70% to 90% of them singletons. The sample consisted of peripheral blood. These receptors were taken from a man aged 35 to 55 with active or convalescent COVID-19.

This rearrangement joins TRBV30 to TRBJ1-1, with a tentative D call TRBD1 (6 bases). Germline assignment: CDR1 GTSNPN and CDR2 SVGIG (reference sequence). CDR3 length: 12 residues. Trimming removed 2 bases at V and 4 bases at J, with 8 bases between. DNA for the CDR3: TGTGCCTGGAGTACCAGGGGCACTGAAGCTTTCTTT. This gives the protein CAWSTRGTEAFF.

This chain connects TRBV28 to TRBJ1-1; D is perhaps TRBD1 (5 bases). The V and J ends lost 7 bases and 1 base respectively, with 16 bases between them. The CDR3 extends over 15 amino acids. In germline, CDR1 is MDHEN, CDR2 SYDVKM. The CDR3 bases are TGTGCCAGCACCCACGGGACTTTACCGAACACTGAAGCTTTCTTT. This gives the protein CASTHGTLPNTEAFF.

This clone is a singleton in its sample. The chain uses TRBV29-1 and TRBJ1-1; 12 bases align to TRBD1. The CDR3 loop spans 14 amino acids. Germline V CDR1 and CDR2: SQVTM, ANQGSEA. The V gene end was trimmed by 6 bases and the J gene end by 1 base; junction bases not matched to a gene: 3. The CDR3 is CSVGTGGPNTEAFF. The CDR3 DNA reads as TGCAGCGTCGGGACAGGGGGCCCGAACACTGAAGCTTTCTTT. Supplemented by reference TRBV29-1 and TRBJ1-1, the full variable domain reads SAVISQKPSRDICQRGTSLTIQCQVDSQVTMMFWYRQQPGQSLTLIATANQGSEATYESGFVIDKFPISRPNLTFSTLTVSNMSPEDSSIYLCSVGTGGPNTEAFFGQGTRLTVV.

This chain connects TRBV5-1 to TRBJ1-2, with D maybe TRBD1 (5 bases). The CDR3 is made up of 13 amino acids. V dropped 0 bases and J dropped 7 bases, with 10 bases sitting between them. Per the germline V gene, CDR1 is SGHRS and CDR2 is YFSETQ. The CDR3: CASSLETEPGYTF. CDR3 bases: TGCGCCAGCAGCTTGGAGACAGAACCTGGCTACACCTTC.

The chain combines TRBV5-6 with TRBJ1-5; D is possibly TRBD1 (6 bases). The germline gives CDR1 SGHDT, CDR2 YYEEEE. The CDR3 has 14 amino acids. The V end was cut by 0 bases, the J end by 6 bases, with 10 bases between. CDR3 nucleotides: TGTGCCAGCAGCTTGGGAGGGGGGGGTCAGCCCCAGCATTTT. Translation gives CASSLGGGGQPQHF.

The chain employs TRBV6-1 and TRBJ2-7, with 7 positions matching TRBD1. Germline V gives CDR1 MNHNS, CDR2 SASEGT. V trimming: 2 bases; J trimming: 5 bases; junction bases outside the gene matches: 6. The CDR3 contains 14 residues. CDR3 DNA sequence: TGTGCCAGCAGTGAACGACAGGGTGGCCACGAGCAGTACTTC. Translated: CASSERQGGHEQYF.

The chain couples TRBV5-4 to TRBJ1-1, with no clear D. Germline assignment: CDR1 SGHNT and CDR2 YYREEE (reference sequence). CDR3 length equals 14 residues. The V end lost 0 bases, the J end lost 4 bases, and 10 bases lay between the germline ends. CDR3 sequence reads: CASSLGLGGTEAFF. The DNA for the CDR3 is TGTGCCAGCAGCTTGGGATTGGGAGGCACTGAAGCTTTCTTT.

CDR3 sequence reads: CASSHRDTQYF. As DNA, the CDR3 is TGCGCCAGCAGCCACAGGGATACGCAGTATTTT. This chain uses TRBV5-1 with TRBJ2-3; perhaps TRBD1 as D (5 bases). V lost 4 bases and J 6 bases, leaving 6 bases between the germline ends. This CDR3 region has 11 residues. Germline loops: CDR1 SGHRS, CDR2 YFSETQ. The whole variable domain, remainder taken from reference TRBV5-1 and TRBJ2-3, is KAGVTQTPRYLIKTRGQQVTLSCSPISGHRSVSWYQQTPGQGLQFLFEYFSETQRNKGNFPGRFSGRQFSNSRSEMNVSTLELGDSALYLCASSHRDTQYFGPGTRLTVL.

The genes are TRBV10-3 and TRBJ2-1, with a tentative D call TRBD2 (5 bases). Germline values: CDR1 ENHRY, CDR2 SYGVKD. With 8 bases removed from V and 1 base from J, the gap between germline ends came to 12 bases. The CDR3 runs to 14 residues. The CDR3 bases are TGTGCCATCGGTAGGACTGGGTCCTACAATGAGCAGTTCTTC. Translation gives CAIGRTGSYNEQFF.

The rearrangement joins TRBV2 to TRBJ1-2; 7 bases agree with TRBD1. The CDR3 has 14 amino acids. Trimming removed 4 bases from V and 4 bases from J; junction bases left unmatched: 6. From germline, CDR1 is SNHLY and CDR2 FYNNEI. Here the CDR3 reads CASSGTGTGYGYTF. CDR3 bases: TGTGCCAGCAGTGGGACAGGTACGGGCTATGGCTACACCTTC.

CDR3 bases: TGTGCCAGCAGTGAATATCTAGCGGGGGGGCCTAAAAATGAGCAGTTCTTC. It specifies CASSEYLAGGPKNEQFF. The J gene is TRBJ2-1, the V gene TRBV6-1; 12 nucleotides match TRBD2. The CDR3 totals 17 residues. The germline V gene has CDR1 MNHNS and CDR2 SASEGT. V lost 2 bases, J lost 7 bases, and 9 bases stayed unmatched.

The V and J genes are TRBV7-2 and TRBJ1-5; D not certain. The CDR3 runs 13 residues. Germline loops: CDR1 SGHTA, CDR2 FQGNSA. With 5 bases removed from V and 4 bases from J, the gap between germline ends came to 9 bases. The CDR3 DNA is TGTGCCAGCAGCCTTAGCCTTAATCAGCCCCAGCATTTT. Its protein is CASSLSLNQPQHF. Using reference TRBV7-2 and TRBJ1-5 for the parts outside the CDR3, the full variable domain is GAGVSQSPSNKVTEKGKDVELRCDPISGHTALYWYRQSLGQGLEFLIYFQGNSAPDKSGLPSDRFSAERTGGSVSTLTIQRTQQEDSAVYLCASSLSLNQPQHFGDGTRLSIL.

The chain employs TRBV21-1 and TRBJ2-7; the D segment call TRBD1 is taken from the table without a DNA check. TRBV21-1 corresponds to a pseudogene. The CDR3 contains 17 residues. The CDR3 spells CASSHRNRGACTYEQYF. As DNA, the CDR3 is TGTGCCAGCAGCCATAGAAACAGGGGAGCCTGTACCTACGAGCAGTACTTC.

The chain uses TRBV7-2 and TRBJ2-2, with TRBD2 matching over 7 bases. The V gene end was trimmed by 1 base and the J gene end by 7 bases; junction bases not matched to a gene: 6. CDR1 is SGHTA and CDR2 is FQGNSA in the germline V gene. The CDR3 contains 15 residues. In DNA form, the CDR3 reads TGTGCCAGCAGCTTAGGGGCTAGCGGACGCGGGGAGCTGTTTTTT. This translates into CASSLGASGRGELFF.

The chain combines TRBV6-5 with TRBJ2-7; 7 bases line up with TRBD1. The CDR3 spans 15 residues. In germline, CDR1 is MNHEY, CDR2 SVGAGI. V shed 6 bases, J shed 3 bases, and the junction held 11 bases outside the gene matches. CDR3 DNA: TGTGCCAGCAGGGGGGATTTAGGGACAGTCTACGAGCAGTACTTC. It translates to CASRGDLGTVYEQYF.

This clone has just one count. The chain's CDR3 is CASSTPLSMTGWNEQFF. CDR3 coding DNA: TGCGCCAGCAGCACCCCCCTGAGTATGACAGGGTGGAATGAGCAGTTCTTC. This chain links TRBV5-1 with TRBJ2-1; 7 positions agree with TRBD1. Per germline, CDR1 SGHRS and CDR2 YFSETQ. Germline trimming cut 4 bases from V and 7 bases from J; bases unmatched to any gene: 17. CDR3 length: 17 residues. Filled out from reference TRBV5-1 and TRBJ2-1, the complete variable domain reads KAGVTQTPRYLIKTRGQQVTLSCSPISGHRSVSWYQQTPGQGLQFLFEYFSETQRNKGNFPGRFSGRQFSNSRSEMNVSTLELGDSALYLCASSTPLSMTGWNEQFFGPGTRLTVL.

The chain carries TRBV2 and TRBJ1-6; maybe TRBD1 (6 bases). Germline CDR1 reads SNHLY; CDR2 reads FYNNEI. V dropped 1 base and J dropped 7 bases, with 14 bases sitting between them. This CDR3 has 16 amino acids. The chain's CDR3 is CASSEDSRGFNSPLHF. The CDR3 region has the DNA TGTGCCAGCAGTGAAGACTCGAGGGGGTTCAATTCACCCCTCCACTTT.

J is TRBJ1-1 and V is TRBV30, with a possible D match to TRBD1 (6 bases). The ends were cut back, 2 bases at V and 5 bases at J, with 15 bases in the middle. The CDR3 is 14 residues long. The germline CDR1 and CDR2 sequences are GTSNPN and SVGIG (reference sequence). CDR3 nucleotide sequence: TGTGCCTGGAGTAGGTGGGGGCGGTCTACTGAAGCTTTCTTT. Encoded protein: CAWSRWGRSTEAFF.

Only a few counts were recorded for this clone. The CDR3 sequence is CASSLAPRETQYF. The CDR3 nucleotides are TGCGCCAGCAGCTTGGCCCCCCGGGAGACCCAGTACTTC. This chain joins TRBV5-1 and TRBJ2-5; D is undetermined. Germline V lookup: CDR1 SGHRS, CDR2 YFSETQ. V lost 0 bases to trimming and J lost 5 bases, with 8 bases between them. This CDR3 has 13 residues.